This TCR beta chain appears in the sequencing data of a study of T cell repertoires in cytomegalovirus infection. Overall study: Signatures in public TCR beta sequences pointed to both CMV infection and matching HLA type. Study-level points and caveats: Carriage of CMV together with the relevant HLA was identifiable through cumulative public TCR beta family frequency. In two of eight donors, the top clonotype was HLA-C-restricted CMV-specific.

On this clonotype itself: Its antigen is still unknown. The germline gene is not matched at one end of the junction; a read error may be the cause.

TCRdb ran MiXCR on the reads and lists one entry per CDR3 protein. The repertoire holds about 400,000 distinct CDR3 sequences, 15% to 20% seen once, with under 9% in the top ten. The CDR3 loop spans 15 amino acids. Per germline, CDR1 SQVTM and CDR2 ANQGSEA. Source material: PBMCs. This chain links TRBV29-1 with TRBJ2-1; the match to TRBD2 covers 7 bases. This clonotype was obtained from a human donor in good health (CMV status not recorded). Some clones in this sample may be carry-over from other donors' samples. CDR3 bases: TGCAGCGTCTGCGGACTAGAACCCTCCTACGATGAGCAGTTCTTC. Amino acid sequence: CSVCGLEPSYDEQFF.